This T cell receptor (beta chain) was sequenced in a study of shared clonotypes between healthy human individuals. This table comes from immunoSEQ multiplex PCR, and its TCRdb copy is limited to in-frame clones, with some not included. Among roughly 2.5 million clones listed, around 94% were seen once. With 2 bases removed from V and 9 bases from J, the gap between germline ends came to 11 bases. This CDR3 contains 13 residues. Germline V gene lookup returns CDR1 MNHNS and CDR2 SASEGT. Sequenced material: naive CD4+ T cells sorted from blood. Subset meaning: CD45RA+ positively selected. The receptor was derived from a man aged 18 to 30 in good health. V is TRBV6-1 and J is TRBJ1-5, with D perhaps TRBD1 (5 bases). The CDR3 region is CASSETGAGPQHF. The CDR3, as DNA: TGTGCCAGCAGTGAAACCGGGGCGGGGCCCCAGCATTTT.